The clone carrying this T cell receptor beta chain has only a few counts. This sample's treatment: PENTA 11 planned treatment interruption arm or continuous ART arm. At least 24 weeks of at least three-drug ART, in children 2 to 15 years. This CDR3 region has 13 residues. CDR1 KGHDR and CDR2 SFDVKD come from the germline V gene. Trimming cost V 9 bases and J 5 bases, with 14 bases left between them. These data belong to a study of HIV-infected children after antiretroviral therapy interruption. As for the study in general: Most participating children were previously exposed to EBV and CMV. For the interruption arm, samples span week 0 through about 3 years after study end.

Unique molecular identifiers were included in an RNA-based 3' RACE TCR library. TCRdb passed the 3' RACE reads through MiXCR, listing each CDR3 protein once. The sample has some 51,000 distinct CDR3 sequences; about 4.3% are singletons. The sequence was collected from a pool of human donors with HIV. The rearrangement links TRBV24-1 to TRBJ2-3; tentatively, D is TRBD2 (6 bases). The specimen was CD45RA+ CD4+ T cells from PBMCs, pooled from several time points, collected from a donor given antiretroviral therapy, either interrupted or continuous. Described subset: naive CD4+ CD45RA+ CD45RO- T cells. The CDR3 loop is CATGGYGGDTQYF. DNA for the CDR3: TGTGCCACCGGTGGGTACGGGGGAGATACGCAGTATTTT.